This T cell receptor beta chain derives from a study of CD8 T cells in ankylosing spondylitis. Study-wide findings and caveats: Among TCR beta sequences, a motif of eight highly homologous variants appeared characteristic of ankylosing spondylitis blood.

Points on this clonotype: Its antigen is not identified.

TCRdb itself ran the 5' RACE reads through MiXCR, one entry per CDR3 protein. This table has a few hundred thousand distinct CDR3 sequences, about 15% appearing once. Trimming removed 2 bases at V and 7 bases at J, with 8 bases between. CDR3 size: 11 residues. In germline, CDR1 is SQVTM, CDR2 ANQGSEA. V usage is TRBV29-1 and J usage is TRBJ2-5; D ambiguous. The clonotype was recovered from a male donor with ankylosing spondylitis. The sequencing input was blood, either unsorted or a sorted T cell fraction (not recorded which). In DNA, the CDR3 is TGCAGCGTTGAACTCGCTGGGACCCAGTACTTC. Amino acid sequence: CSVELAGTQYF.